One TCR beta chain is described in this entry. Source study methods: From reference gene primer amplification, estimates of nucleated cell counts were derived. TCRdb keeps only in-frame clones here, not all; method: immunoSEQ multiplex PCR. The DNA was the basis for D and trimming; V, J and clone size are from that table. This table holds about 76,000 clones, approximately 80% found once. The data originate from a study of blood T cell repertoires in COVID-19. Study details: The origin of the acute and convalescent COVID-19 samples was the United States, Italy and Spain. In each case, the material was cDNA or gDNA derived from T cells, B-cell-depleted T cells, or PBMCs.

V was clipped by 8 bases and J by 1 base, with 10 bases between them. The CDR3 covers 13 residues. Germline values: CDR1 SNHLY, CDR2 FYNNEI. The specimen sequenced was peripheral blood. The clonotype comes from a woman aged 60-70 years with acute or convalescent COVID-19. The chain recombines TRBV2 with TRBJ2-3; D may be TRBD1 (6 bases). Written as DNA, the CDR3 is TGTGCCAGCTCAGGGGCGGGCACAGATACGCAGTATTTT. Amino acid sequence: CASSGAGTDTQYF.